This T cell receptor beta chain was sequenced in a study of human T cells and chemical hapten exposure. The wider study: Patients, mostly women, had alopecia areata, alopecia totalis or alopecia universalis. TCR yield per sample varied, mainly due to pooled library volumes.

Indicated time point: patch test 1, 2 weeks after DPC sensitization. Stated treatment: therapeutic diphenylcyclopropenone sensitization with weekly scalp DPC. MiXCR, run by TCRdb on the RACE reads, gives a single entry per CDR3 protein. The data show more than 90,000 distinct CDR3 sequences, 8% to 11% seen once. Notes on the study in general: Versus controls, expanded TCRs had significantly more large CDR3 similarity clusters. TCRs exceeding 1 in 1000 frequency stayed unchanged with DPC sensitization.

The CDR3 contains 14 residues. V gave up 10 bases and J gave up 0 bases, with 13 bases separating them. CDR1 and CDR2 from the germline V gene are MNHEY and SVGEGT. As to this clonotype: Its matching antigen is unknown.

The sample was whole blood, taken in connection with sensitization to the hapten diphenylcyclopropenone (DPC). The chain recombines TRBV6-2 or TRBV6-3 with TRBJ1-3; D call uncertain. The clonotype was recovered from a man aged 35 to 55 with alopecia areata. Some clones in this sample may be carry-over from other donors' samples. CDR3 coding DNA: TGTGCCACCGAGGACGCAAGCTCTGGAAACACCATATATTTT. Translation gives CATEDASSGNTIYF.